These 7 T cell receptor beta chains were all obtained from the same sample, sequenced in a study of chemoradiotherapy in HPV16-positive cancers. The data were produced by immunoSEQ multiplex PCR, yet TCRdb's version contains in-frame clones alone and is incomplete. The sample contains under 70,000 clones, about nine tenths of which appear only once. Sequencing was performed on blood, taken from a patient who underwent chemoradiotherapy. These receptors were collected from a human donor with HPV-associated anogenital cancer.

V usage is TRBV25-1 and J usage is TRBJ2-5, with no clear D. V dropped 5 bases and J dropped 9 bases, with 10 bases sitting between them. CDR1 MGHDK and CDR2 SYGVNS come from the germline V gene. The CDR3 runs to 11 residues. The CDR3 is CASSLTGAQYF. The DNA for the CDR3 is TGTGCCAGCAGTTTAACTGGGGCCCAGTACTTC.

Remarks on this clone: Without the conserved terminal phenylalanine or tryptophan, this CDR3 likely stems from a read error. The gene calls are TRBV29-1 and TRBJ1-6; D remains unclear. The V end was cut by 4 bases, the J end by 0 bases, with 4 bases between. The CDR3 is 13 residues long. CDR1 SQVTM and CDR2 ANQGSEA come from the germline V gene. This CDR3 reads CSVAVSYNSPLHL. The CDR3 nucleotides read TGCAGCGTTGCCGTCTCCTATAATTCACCCCTCCACCTT.

The chain is built from TRBV6-6 and TRBJ2-4, with D uncertain. Trimming pared 6 bases from V and 6 bases from J, leaving 12 bases between. Germline-derived CDR1 and CDR2 are MNHNY and SVGAGI (reference sequence). The CDR3 has 13 amino acids. The CDR3 coding sequence is TGTGCCAGCAGCCCCGGCCTCCCAAACATTCAGTACTTC. Residues: CASSPGLPNIQYF.

This clone appeared a single time. The V gene is TRBV30, the J gene TRBJ1-2; TRBD1 aligns across 7 bases. V trimming: 2 bases; J trimming: 2 bases; junction bases outside the gene matches: 5. Germline CDR1 reads GTSNPN; CDR2 reads SVGIG (reference sequence). The CDR3 has 14 amino acids. This CDR3 reads CAWSNRGLNYGYTF. In DNA form, the CDR3 reads TGTGCCTGGAGTAACAGGGGACTGAACTATGGCTACACCTTC. Full variable domain (remainder filled in from reference TRBV30 and TRBJ1-2): SQTIHQWPATLVQPVGSPLSLECTVEGTSNPNLYWYRQAAGRGLQLLFYSVGIGQISSEVPQNLSASRPQDRQFILSSKKLLLSDSGFYLCAWSNRGLNYGYTFGSGTRLTVV.

The chain uses TRBV5-6 and TRBJ1-5, with TRBD1 identical over 8 bases. The germline CDR1 and CDR2 sequences are SGHDT and YYEEEE. The CDR3 sequence is 15 residues long. Trimming cost V 5 bases and J 6 bases; bases outside gene matches: 10. The CDR3 nucleotides read TGTGCCAGCAGACGACAGGGGACAGGCGGTCAGCCCCAGCATTTT. Translating gives CASRRQGTGGQPQHF.

The chain couples TRBV19 to TRBJ2-1, with 7 bases aligning to TRBD2. The V segment lost 3 bases and the J segment 5 bases; nucleotides outside the gene matches: 7. The CDR3 loop spans 15 amino acids. Germline assignment: CDR1 LNHDA and CDR2 SQIVND (reference sequence). CDR3 residues: CASSIGASGHNEQFF. The CDR3 DNA is TGTGCCAGTAGTATCGGGGCTAGCGGACACAATGAGCAGTTCTTC.

The rearrangement joins TRBV12-1 to TRBJ2-2; TRBD2 was called by the table and not checked on the DNA. TRBV12-1 is recorded as a pseudogene. The CDR3 loop spans 21 amino acids. DNA of the CDR3: TGTGCCAGCAGCCCTGAGGTTATAACTAGCGGGGGCAAATCGAACACCGGGGAGCTGTTTTTT. Protein: CASSPEVITSGGKSNTGELFF.